These 30 T cell receptor beta chains came from one sample sequenced in a study of multiple sclerosis patients with progressive multifocal leukoencephalopathy. The time point was: time of PML onset. The data were produced by immunoSEQ multiplex PCR, yet TCRdb's version contains in-frame clones alone and is incomplete. The sample lists about 31,000 clones; approximately 85% were seen once. The sequencing here drew on PBMCs, taken from a patient treated with natalizumab. The receptors derive from a woman in her 30s with progressive multifocal leukoencephalopathy.

V gene TRBV7-9 combines with J gene TRBJ1-1; 10 bases match TRBD1. CDR3 length: 17 amino acids. V lost 3 bases and J lost 5; bases outside the gene matches: 12. In germline, CDR1 is SEHNR, CDR2 FQNEAQ (reference sequence). The CDR3 DNA is TGTGCCAGCAGCTTGCTCGGGACAGGGGCATGGGGAACTGAAGCTTTCTTT. Protein sequence: CASSLLGTGAWGTEAFF.

This rearrangement joins TRBV5-1 to TRBJ2-5; the D gene is possibly TRBD1 (5 bases). The DNA end lines up better with TRBJ2-7; the J call may be wrong. Germline V gene sequence: CDR1 SGHRS, CDR2 YFSETQ. This CDR3 region has 14 residues. The CDR3 DNA sequence: TGCGCCAGCAGCCGGTCAGGGAATAGCTACGAGCAGTACTTC. This translates into CASSRSGNSYEQYF.

The chain carries TRBV4-1 and TRBJ2-1, with D tentatively TRBD1 (6 bases). V dropped 5 bases and J dropped 0 bases, with 11 bases sitting between them. CDR1 MGHRA and CDR2 YSYEKL come from the germline V gene. The CDR3 loop spans 15 amino acids. This chain's CDR3 is CASSSTGSSYNEQFF. The DNA of the CDR3 is TGCGCCAGCAGCTCTACAGGGAGCTCCTACAATGAGCAGTTCTTC.

V is TRBV6-6 and J is TRBJ1-1; D is ambiguous. This CDR3 comprises 11 residues. Germline V CDR1 and CDR2: MNHNY, SVGAGI (reference sequence). V lost 2 bases to trimming and J lost 11 bases, with 9 bases between them. The CDR3 protein is CASSYGLDAFF. In DNA form, the CDR3 reads TGTGCCAGCAGTTACGGACTAGATGCTTTCTTT.

This chain joins TRBV7-2 and TRBJ1-2; TRBD1 agrees at 7 bases. The V and J ends lost 1 base and 8 bases, in that order; junction bases with no gene match: 4. Germline values: CDR1 SGHTA, CDR2 FQGNSA. This CDR3 comprises 13 residues. The CDR3 loop reads CASSLEAGGGYTF. The CDR3 DNA follows: TGTGCCAGCAGCTTAGAGGCAGGGGGAGGCTACACCTTC. The full variable domain, its missing parts supplied by reference TRBV7-2 and TRBJ1-2, is GAGVSQSPSNKVTEKGKDVELRCDPISGHTALYWYRQSLGQGLEFLIYFQGNSAPDKSGLPSDRFSAERTGGSVSTLTIQRTQQEDSAVYLCASSLEAGGGYTFGSGTRLTVV.

The genes are TRBV19 and TRBJ1-1; maybe TRBD1 (5 bases). V shed 4 bases and J shed 0 bases, with 9 bases lying between them. The CDR3 consists of 14 residues. Germline V lookup: CDR1 LNHDA, CDR2 SQIVND (reference sequence). CDR3 sequence: CASSKDSMNTEAFF. The CDR3 DNA follows: TGTGCCAGTAGTAAAGACAGCATGAACACTGAAGCTTTCTTT.

The genes are TRBV2 and TRBJ2-7; 8 bases align to TRBD1. Germline trimming cut 2 bases from V and 7 bases from J; bases unmatched to any gene: 10. CDR1 SNHLY and CDR2 FYNNEI come from the germline V gene. The CDR3 loop spans 15 amino acids. CDR3 sequence: CASSESPQGAQEQYF. CDR3 in DNA: TGTGCCAGCAGTGAATCGCCGCAGGGGGCGCAGGAGCAGTACTTC.

This sequence joins TRBV9 and TRBJ2-7; 11 nucleotides line up with TRBD2. The CDR3 has 15 amino acids. V shed 0 bases and J 3 bases; nucleotides not matched to a gene: 2. Germline CDR1 and CDR2: SGDLS and YYNGEE. The CDR3 bases are TGTGCCAGCAGCGTAGCCGGGACTAGCGGCTACGAGCAGTACTTC. Its protein product is CASSVAGTSGYEQYF.

This clone occurred once. V and J are TRBV6-1 and TRBJ2-1; 13 bases are shared with TRBD2. Germline CDR1 MNHNS, CDR2 SASEGT. After removal of 6 bases from V and 4 bases from J, the junction contained 3 bases not matched to a gene. The CDR3 consists of 15 residues. CDR3 in DNA: TGTGCCAGCAGCGGGGGACTAGCGGGATACAATGAGCAGTTCTTC. Translation gives CASSGGLAGYNEQFF.

This clone has just one count. This rearrangement joins TRBV18 to TRBJ2-6; no clear D gene. Germline CDR1 and CDR2: KGHSH and LQKENI. Trimming cost V 4 bases and J 0 bases, with 16 bases left between them. The CDR3 covers 18 residues. CDR3 in DNA: TGTGCCAGCTCACAGTGGGTAGCCGACCTCTCTGGGGCCAACGTCCTGACTTTC. Its protein product is CASSQWVADLSGANVLTF.

This clone has just one count. The sample contains more than one DNA sequence encoding this CDR3. This chain links TRBV5-1 with TRBJ2-7; D may be TRBD1 or TRBD2 (5 bases each). There are 17 residues in the CDR3. Trimming shortened V by 5 bases and J by 4 bases, and 25 bases separated the two germline ends. Germline assignment: CDR1 SGHRS and CDR2 YFSETQ. The CDR3 DNA reads as TGCGCCAGCAGATTCCGATGGTCGGGGCAGGAAAAGTACGAGCAGTACTTC. This encodes CASRFRWSGQEKYEQYF.

The chain joins TRBV11-1 to TRBJ2-7, with D unresolved. The germline V gene has CDR1 SGHAT and CDR2 FQDESV (reference sequence). There are 12 residues in the CDR3. The V end lost 2 bases, the J end lost 4 bases, and 6 bases lay between the germline ends. For the CDR3, the DNA is TGTGCCAGCAGCTTAAGTGGTTACGAGCAGTACTTC. Amino acid sequence: CASSLSGYEQYF.

The chain recombines TRBV4-1 with TRBJ2-5; D remains ambiguous. Trimming removed 0 bases from V and 5 bases from J, with 13 bases in between. From germline, CDR1 is MGHRA and CDR2 YSYEKL. The CDR3 consists of 15 residues. The CDR3 protein is CASSQDIGRAETQYF. CDR3 in DNA: TGCGCCAGCAGCCAAGATATTGGCCGGGCGGAGACCCAGTACTTC.

The chain joins TRBV7-9 to TRBJ2-3; 7 bases align to TRBD2. Germline V gene data show CDR1 as SEHNR and CDR2 as FQNEAQ (reference sequence). Losses at the gene ends were 2 bases for V and 3 bases for J; bases not matched to a gene: 5. The CDR3 contains 15 residues. The CDR3 loop reads CASSLLASGTDTQYF. CDR3 sequence (DNA): TGTGCCAGCAGCTTACTCGCTAGCGGAACAGATACGCAGTATTTT.

This clone was detected only once. This rearrangement joins TRBV27 to TRBJ2-7, with TRBD2 matching over 8 bases. The CDR3 loop spans 12 amino acids. The V gene end was trimmed by 3 bases and the J gene end by 5 bases; junction bases not matched to a gene: 0. CDR1 and CDR2 from the germline V gene are MNHEY and SMNVEV (reference sequence). This CDR3 reads CASSFGGDEQYF. The CDR3 DNA reads as TGTGCCAGCAGTTTCGGGGGGGACGAGCAGTACTTC.

V usage is TRBV7-2 and J usage is TRBJ1-1; D not certain. Trimming took off 4 bases at V and 3 bases at J, with 9 bases between the two ends. Germline CDR1 is SGHTA and CDR2 is FQGNSA. This CDR3 contains 13 residues. In nucleotides, the CDR3 is TGTGCCAGCAGCTCGATGTCAGACACTGAAGCTTTCTTT. Translating gives CASSSMSDTEAFF.

This clone was detected only once. The CDR3 is CASSQGLRGAGYEQYF. In DNA, the CDR3 is TGCGCCAGCAGCCAAGGTCTGCGTGGGGCTGGCTACGAGCAGTACTTC. The V call is TRBV4-3, the J call TRBJ2-7; D may be TRBD1 (5 bases). V lost 1 base and J lost 3, with 16 bases in between. Germline CDR1 is LGHNA and CDR2 is YSLEER. This CDR3 has 16 amino acids.

This clone was counted between two and nine times. V and J are TRBV5-6 and TRBJ2-6, with 8 bases that match TRBD1. Germline CDR1 is SGHDT and CDR2 is YYEEEE. This CDR3 contains 19 residues. V was clipped by 0 bases and J by 0 bases; unmatched bases: 8. CDR3 in amino acids: CASSLAGQGANSGANVLTF. CDR3 sequence (DNA): TGTGCCAGCAGCTTGGCCGGTCAGGGGGCCAACTCTGGGGCCAACGTCCTGACTTTC.

The CDR3 is CASSLLRNTGELFF. The CDR3 nucleotides read TGTGCCAGCAGCTTACTACGAAACACCGGGGAGCTGTTTTTT. This sequence joins TRBV7-9 and TRBJ2-2; unclear D gene. Trimming pared 2 bases from V and 2 bases from J, leaving 6 bases between. Germline V CDR1 and CDR2: SEHNR, FQNEAQ (reference sequence). The CDR3 extends over 14 amino acids.

CDR3 coding DNA: TGTGCCAGCAGTGTGGCCCATTCCCAAGAGACCCAGTACTTC. This sequence encodes CASSVAHSQETQYF. The chain has TRBV2 and TRBJ2-5, with D hard to call. The CDR3 spans 14 residues. CDR1 is SNHLY and CDR2 is FYNNEI in the germline V gene. Trimming stripped 4 bases from V and 1 base from J, with 10 bases between.

This clone was counted a few times. V gene TRBV10-3 combines with J gene TRBJ1-2; 7 bases line up with TRBD1. This CDR3 contains 15 residues. Germline V lookup: CDR1 ENHRY, CDR2 SYGVKD. The trim removed 3 bases at V and 10 bases at J, leaving 14 bases unmatched. CDR3 DNA: TGTGCCATCAGTGATGTGCCCGACAGGGACTTTGACTACACCTTC. As protein: CAISDVPDRDFDYTF.

V is TRBV7-3 and J is TRBJ1-1, with a possible D match to TRBD1 (5 bases). CDR3 size: 13 residues. The germline V gene has CDR1 SGHTA and CDR2 FQGTGA. V was shortened by 1 base and J by 7 bases, with 10 bases between the two germline ends. CDR3 bases: TGTGCCAGCAGCTTAAATCGGGGCGGTGAAGCTTTCTTT. Translation: CASSLNRGGEAFF.

This chain joins TRBV25-1 and TRBJ1-2; TRBD1 aligns across 9 bases. The V and J ends lost 5 bases and 7 bases, in that order; junction bases with no gene match: 2. The CDR3 spans 12 residues. CDR1 and CDR2 from the germline V gene are MGHDK and SYGVNS. The DNA for the CDR3 is TGTGCCAGCAGTACAGGGGGCGCTGGCTACACCTTC. Translating it yields CASSTGGAGYTF.

This chain uses TRBV5-8 with TRBJ2-7; TRBD2 agrees at 7 bases. The CDR3 contains 13 residues. Germline assignment: CDR1 SGHTS and CDR2 YDEGEE. After removal of 2 bases from V and 4 bases from J, the junction contained 3 bases not matched to a gene. This CDR3 reads CASSFGRSYEQYF. CDR3 DNA: TGTGCCAGCAGCTTCGGGAGGAGTTACGAGCAGTACTTC.

The chain joins TRBV4-2 to TRBJ2-4; unclear D gene. Per the germline V gene, CDR1 is LGHNA and CDR2 is YNFKEQ. V was clipped by 0 bases and J by 0 bases, with 15 bases between them. The CDR3 has 18 amino acids. The CDR3 DNA reads TGTGCCAGCAGCCAAGATTGGGATCCCCTGCTAGCCAAAAACATTCAGTACTTC. Its protein is CASSQDWDPLLAKNIQYF.

For this clone: This sample includes further DNA sequences coding for the same CDR3. The chain has TRBV2 and TRBJ2-5; possible D gene TRBD2, 6 bases. The germline V gene has CDR1 SNHLY and CDR2 FYNNEI. The CDR3 contains 13 residues. Trimming pared 8 bases from V and 1 base from J, leaving 11 bases between. For the CDR3, the DNA is TGTGCCAGCGGGAGGACCATCCAAGAGACCCAGTACTTC. Residues: CASGRTIQETQYF.

In its sample, this clone was seen once. This chain uses TRBV10-3 with TRBJ2-7; TRBD2 agrees at 10 bases. The CDR3 loop spans 19 amino acids. V shed 4 bases and J 4 bases; nucleotides not matched to a gene: 19. Germline loops: CDR1 ENHRY, CDR2 SYGVKD. CDR3 bases: TGTGCCATCAGTGTGCAGAGTAAACGAAGCGGGAGGGTTGGGTACGAGCAGTACTTC. The encoded protein is CAISVQSKRSGRVGYEQYF.

The rearrangement uses TRBV5-6 and TRBJ2-7, with a possible D match to TRBD2 (5 bases). Germline V gene lookup returns CDR1 SGHDT and CDR2 YYEEEE. The CDR3 spans 14 residues. Deletions cut 1 base from V and 7 bases from J, with 15 bases between. Here the CDR3 reads CASSLLIYPGEQYF. For the CDR3, the DNA is TGTGCCAGCAGCTTGTTGATATATCCGGGAGAGCAGTACTTC.

This sequence joins TRBV28 and TRBJ1-1; D is unclear. This CDR3 is 14 amino acids long. Germline loops: CDR1 MDHEN, CDR2 SYDVKM. The V end was cut by 5 bases, the J end by 0 bases, with 10 bases between. The CDR3 here is CASSQISLNTEAFF. For the CDR3, the DNA is TGTGCCAGCAGTCAAATCTCCTTGAACACTGAAGCTTTCTTT.

This chain links TRBV5-4 with TRBJ2-1, with D unresolved. V was shortened by 6 bases and J by 5 bases, with 15 bases between the two germline ends. The germline V gene encodes CDR1 SGHNT and CDR2 YYREEE (reference sequence). This CDR3 contains 14 residues. The CDR3 DNA is TGTGCCAGCACCCCGTCCCCTGATCACAATGAGCAGTTCTTC. It translates to CASTPSPDHNEQFF.